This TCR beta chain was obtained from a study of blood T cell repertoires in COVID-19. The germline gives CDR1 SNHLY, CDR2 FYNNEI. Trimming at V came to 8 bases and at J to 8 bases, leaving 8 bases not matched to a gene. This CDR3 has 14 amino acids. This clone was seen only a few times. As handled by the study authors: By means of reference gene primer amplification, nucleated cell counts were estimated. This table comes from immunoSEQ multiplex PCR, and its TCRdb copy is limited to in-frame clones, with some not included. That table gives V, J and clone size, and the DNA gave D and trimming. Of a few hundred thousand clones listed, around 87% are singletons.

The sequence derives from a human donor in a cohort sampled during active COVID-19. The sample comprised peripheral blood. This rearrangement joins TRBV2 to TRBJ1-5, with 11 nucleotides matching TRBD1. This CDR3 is CASAGQGAKKPQHF. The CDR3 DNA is TGTGCCAGCGCCGGACAGGGGGCTAAGAAGCCCCAGCATTTT.